This T cell receptor (beta chain) was documented in a study of blood T cell repertoires in COVID-19 (dated by TCRdb to about 2020). Regarding the complete study: Samples from collaborators originated in the United States, Italy and Spain and spanned both the acute and convalescent phases of COVID-19. Subjects who had been exposed to COVID-19, were actively infected with it, or had recovered from it provided the deeply sampled blood TCRbeta repertoires that made up the dataset. Nearly every sample came with metadata listing a de-identified subject ID, COVID-19 status, age in years and sex. The prospective study material was composed of cDNA or gDNA derived from T cells, B-cell-depleted T cells, or PBMCs. The samples were drawn from two sources: the first 160 participants of the ongoing ImmuneRACE study, and approximately 1,300 subjects contributed by 6 global collaborators. Where HLA class I and class II types were available, the types were taken from metadata supplied by the sample provider, not from assay-based typing. A freely available public database, intended as a resource for researchers studying the immune response to SARS-CoV-2, is where the repertoires were released.

Collaborating institutions collected whole blood in K2EDTA tubes following their own protocols. For TCRbeta analysis, collaborators shipped samples as frozen whole blood, isolated PBMCs, or DNA extracted from either of those sample types. In the germline V gene (reference sequence), CDR1 corresponds to LGHDT and CDR2 to YNNKEL. Inclusive of the bounding cysteine and phenylalanine, the CDR3 is 15 residues long. The entry retains the CDR3 DNA only, 45 bases that are in frame from base 1. Relative to germline, V is 2 bases shorter and J is 8 bases shorter, with 13 bases between their ends. The immunoSEQ Assay, a bias-controlled multiplex PCR, was used to amplify TCRbeta CDR3 regions from genomic DNA. Per the source publication's procedure: Nucleated cell counts per sample were estimated from amplification of reference gene primers within the assay. To quantify the absolute abundance of each unique TCRbeta CDR3 rearrangement, sequence reads were collapsed and filtered. For each sample, productive Simpson clonality was calculated as the square root of Simpson's diversity index across productive rearrangements. Imported from immuneACCESS, the table was reduced by TCRdb to in-frame sequences with V and J called. These copies leave out some clones; in studies compared against another copy, an unresolved V gene accounts for under half, and the cause of the remainder is not known. V and J calls and clone size are those listed in that table; D and trimming were worked out from the DNA. This sample comprises tens of thousands of clones, approximately 80% of them detected only once. In total, the top ten clones hold roughly 12% of the sample.

The research as a whole found: How much clinical and demographic metadata was included differed by source and by participant, and the metadata was provided uncurated.

Comment on this clone: Its antigen specificity is not known. Within one base of it there is no much larger clone, and no base qualities were kept.

The sequence came from a man of 80 years or more with acute or convalescent COVID-19. The sequencing sample was made of peripheral blood. The chain joins TRBV3-1 (or the pseudogene TRBV3-2) to TRBJ1-6; the D segment could be TRBD1, given 6 matching bases. The nucleotide sequence is TGTGCCAGCAGCCAAAACAGGGTTTCTGATTCACCCCTCCACTTT. This gives the protein CASSQNRVSDSPLHF.